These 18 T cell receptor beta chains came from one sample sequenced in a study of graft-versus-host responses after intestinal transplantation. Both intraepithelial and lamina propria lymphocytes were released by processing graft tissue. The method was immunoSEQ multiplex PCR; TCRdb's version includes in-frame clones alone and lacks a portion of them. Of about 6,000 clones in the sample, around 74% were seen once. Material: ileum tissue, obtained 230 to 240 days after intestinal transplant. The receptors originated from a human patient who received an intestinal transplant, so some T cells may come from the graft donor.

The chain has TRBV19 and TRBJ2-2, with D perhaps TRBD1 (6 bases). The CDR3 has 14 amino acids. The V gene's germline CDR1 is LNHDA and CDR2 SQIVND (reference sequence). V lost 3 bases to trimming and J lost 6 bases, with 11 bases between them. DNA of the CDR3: TGTGCCAGTAGTATTGTGTGGGGGCCCGGGGAGCTGTTTTTT. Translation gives CASSIVWGPGELFF.

The CDR3 is CASPPFRAGAGAVSALNTEAFF. For the CDR3, the DNA is TGTGCCAGCCCCCCCTTTAGGGCCGGAGCGGGAGCGGTTAGTGCCTTGAACACTGAAGCTTTCTTT. The gene calls are TRBV18 and TRBJ1-1; D gene ambiguous. The CDR3 is made up of 22 amino acids. The V gene's germline CDR1 is KGHSH and CDR2 LQKENI. Deletions cut 8 bases from V and 0 bases from J, with 37 bases between.

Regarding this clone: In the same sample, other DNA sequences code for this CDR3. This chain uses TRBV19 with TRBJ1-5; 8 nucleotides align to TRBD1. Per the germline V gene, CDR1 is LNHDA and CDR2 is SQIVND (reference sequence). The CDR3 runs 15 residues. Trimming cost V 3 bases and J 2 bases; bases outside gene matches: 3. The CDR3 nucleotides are TGTGCCAGTAGTATTGGACAGGGTGGCAATCAGCCCCAGCATTTT. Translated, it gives CASSIGQGGNQPQHF. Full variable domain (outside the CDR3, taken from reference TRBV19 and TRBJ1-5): DGGITQSPKYLFRKEGQNVTLSCEQNLNHDAMYWYRQDPGQGLRLIYYSQIVNDFQKGDIAEGYSVSREKKESFPLTVTSAQKNPTAFYLCASSIGQGGNQPQHFGDGTRLSIL.

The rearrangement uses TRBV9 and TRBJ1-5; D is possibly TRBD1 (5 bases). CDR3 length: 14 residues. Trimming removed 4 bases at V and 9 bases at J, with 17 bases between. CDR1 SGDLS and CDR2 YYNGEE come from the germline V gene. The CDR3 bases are TGTGCCAGCAGCTCTGTTGATCAGGGATCGCCCCAGCATTTT. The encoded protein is CASSSVDQGSPQHF.

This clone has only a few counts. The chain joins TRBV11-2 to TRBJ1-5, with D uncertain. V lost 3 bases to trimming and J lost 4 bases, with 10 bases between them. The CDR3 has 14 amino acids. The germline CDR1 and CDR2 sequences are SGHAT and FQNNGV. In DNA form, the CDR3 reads TGTGCCAGCAGCTTGAACGGTTATAATCAGCCCCAGCATTTT. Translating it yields CASSLNGYNQPQHF.

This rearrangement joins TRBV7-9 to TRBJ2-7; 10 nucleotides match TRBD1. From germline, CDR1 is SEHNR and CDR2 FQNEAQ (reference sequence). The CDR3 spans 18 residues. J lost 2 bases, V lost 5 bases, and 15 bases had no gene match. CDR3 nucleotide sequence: TGTGCCAGCAGCCTCCCTGAGACCGGGACAGGGGATCCCTACGAGCAGTACTTC. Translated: CASSLPETGTGDPYEQYF.

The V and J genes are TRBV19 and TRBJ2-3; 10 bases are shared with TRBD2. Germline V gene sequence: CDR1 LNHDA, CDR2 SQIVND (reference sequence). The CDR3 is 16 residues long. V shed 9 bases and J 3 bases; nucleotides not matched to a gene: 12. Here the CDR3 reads CASAPSGGVYTDTQYF. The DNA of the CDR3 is TGTGCCAGCGCCCCTAGCGGGGGAGTTTATACAGATACGCAGTATTTT.

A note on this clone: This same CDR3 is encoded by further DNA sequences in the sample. CDR3 nucleotides: TGTGCCAGCAGCCCCTCTGGGGGTCCGAACAATGAGCAGTTCTTC. Protein: CASSPSGGPNNEQFF. V usage is TRBV6-1 and J usage is TRBJ2-1, with D perhaps given as TRBD1 or TRBD2 (5 bases each). Germline-derived CDR1 and CDR2 are MNHNS and SASEGT. This CDR3 comprises 15 residues. Trimming removed 6 bases from V and 5 bases from J, with 17 bases in between.

The CDR3 loop is CASSFGQGTDTQYF. The CDR3 DNA sequence: TGTGCCAGCAGCTTCGGACAGGGAACAGATACGCAGTATTTT. The chain links TRBV5-4 to TRBJ2-3; 8 bases fit TRBD1. This CDR3 contains 14 residues. The germline CDR1 and CDR2 sequences are SGHNT and YYREEE (reference sequence). V lost 2 bases and J lost 3; bases outside the gene matches: 2.

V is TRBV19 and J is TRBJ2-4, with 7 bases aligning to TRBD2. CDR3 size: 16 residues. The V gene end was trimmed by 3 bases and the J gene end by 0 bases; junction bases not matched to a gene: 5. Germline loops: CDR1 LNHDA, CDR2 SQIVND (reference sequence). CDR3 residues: CASSIFLAEAKNIQYF. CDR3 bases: TGTGCCAGTAGTATTTTTCTAGCGGAAGCCAAAAACATTCAGTACTTC.

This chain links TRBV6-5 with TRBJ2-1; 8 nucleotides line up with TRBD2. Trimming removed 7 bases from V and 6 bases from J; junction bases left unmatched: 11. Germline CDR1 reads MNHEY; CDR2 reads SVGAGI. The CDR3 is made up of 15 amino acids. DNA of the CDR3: TGTGCCAGCAAATTCACGGGGGGGCCCATCAATGAGCAGTTCTTC. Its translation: CASKFTGGPINEQFF.

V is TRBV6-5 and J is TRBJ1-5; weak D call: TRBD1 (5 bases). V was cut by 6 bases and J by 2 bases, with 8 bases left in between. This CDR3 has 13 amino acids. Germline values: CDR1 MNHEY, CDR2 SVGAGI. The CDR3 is CASRATGNQPQHF. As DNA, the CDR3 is TGTGCCAGCAGGGCGACAGGCAATCAGCCCCAGCATTTT.

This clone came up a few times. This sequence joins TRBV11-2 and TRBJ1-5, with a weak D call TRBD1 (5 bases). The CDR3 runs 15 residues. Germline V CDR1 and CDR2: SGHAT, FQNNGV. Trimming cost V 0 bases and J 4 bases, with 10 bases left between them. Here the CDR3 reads CASSLDRQTNQPQHF. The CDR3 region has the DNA TGTGCCAGCAGCTTAGACAGACAGACTAATCAGCCCCAGCATTTT.

Here the CDR3 reads CASSHSGFGSTDTQYF. The CDR3 nucleotides read TGTGCCAGCAGCCATTCAGGGTTTGGTAGCACAGATACGCAGTATTTT. The rearrangement joins TRBV4-2 to TRBJ2-3; D is perhaps TRBD1 (5 bases). Germline CDR1 LGHNA, CDR2 YNFKEQ. Trimming left V 3 bases short and J 0 bases short, with 13 bases between. The CDR3 runs to 16 residues.

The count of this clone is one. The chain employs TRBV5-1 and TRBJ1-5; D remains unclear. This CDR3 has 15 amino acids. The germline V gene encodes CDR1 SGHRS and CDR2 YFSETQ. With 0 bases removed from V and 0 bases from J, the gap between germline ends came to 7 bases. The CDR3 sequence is CASSLGPNSNQPQHF. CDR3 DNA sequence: TGCGCCAGCAGCTTGGGTCCAAATAGCAATCAGCCCCAGCATTTT.

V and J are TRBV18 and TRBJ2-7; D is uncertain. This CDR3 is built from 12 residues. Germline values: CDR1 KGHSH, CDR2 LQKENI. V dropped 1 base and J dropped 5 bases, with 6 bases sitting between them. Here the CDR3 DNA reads TGTGCCAGCTCACCACAAGTTAACGAGCAGTACTTC. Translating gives CASSPQVNEQYF.

The CDR3 sequence is CASFVTSGGSPSYNEQFF. CDR3 DNA: TGTGCCAGCTTCGTGACTAGCGGGGGATCCCCCTCCTACAATGAGCAGTTCTTC. V gene TRBV28 combines with J gene TRBJ2-1; 12 bases map to TRBD2. This CDR3 is built from 18 residues. V dropped 8 bases and J dropped 0; count of bases not matched to a gene: 11. CDR1 and CDR2 (germline): MDHEN, SYDVKM.

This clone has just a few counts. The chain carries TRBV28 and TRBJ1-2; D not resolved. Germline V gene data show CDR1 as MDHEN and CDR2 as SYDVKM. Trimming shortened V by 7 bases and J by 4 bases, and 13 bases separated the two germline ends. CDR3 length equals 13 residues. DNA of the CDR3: TGTGCCAGCAAGTGGGAGGGAGGCTATGGCTACACCTTC. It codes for CASKWEGGYGYTF.